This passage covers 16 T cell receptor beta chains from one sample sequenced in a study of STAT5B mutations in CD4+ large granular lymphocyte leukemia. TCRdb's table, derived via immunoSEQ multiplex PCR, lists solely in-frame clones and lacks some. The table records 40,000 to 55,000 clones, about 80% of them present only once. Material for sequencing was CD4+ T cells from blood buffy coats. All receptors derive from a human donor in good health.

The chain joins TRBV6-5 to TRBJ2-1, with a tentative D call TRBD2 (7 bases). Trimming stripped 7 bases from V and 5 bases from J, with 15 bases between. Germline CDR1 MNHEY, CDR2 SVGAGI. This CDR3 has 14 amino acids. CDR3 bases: TGTGCCAGCACGCGGGGGCCACGGGACAATGAGCAGTTCTTC. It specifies CASTRGPRDNEQFF.

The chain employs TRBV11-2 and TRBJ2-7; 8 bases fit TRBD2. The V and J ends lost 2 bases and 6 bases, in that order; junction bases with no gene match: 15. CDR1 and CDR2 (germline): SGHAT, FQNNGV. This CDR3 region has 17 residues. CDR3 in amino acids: CASSLMRGVAGYREQYF. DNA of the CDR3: TGTGCCAGCAGCTTAATGAGGGGAGTAGCGGGGTACCGCGAGCAGTACTTC.

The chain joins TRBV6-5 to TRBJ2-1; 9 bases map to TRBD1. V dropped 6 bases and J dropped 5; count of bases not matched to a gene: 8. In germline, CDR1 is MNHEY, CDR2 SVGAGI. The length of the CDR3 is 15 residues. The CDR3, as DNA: TGTGCCAGCAGAGACCGGGACAGGGAACACAATGAGCAGTTCTTC. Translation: CASRDRDREHNEQFF.

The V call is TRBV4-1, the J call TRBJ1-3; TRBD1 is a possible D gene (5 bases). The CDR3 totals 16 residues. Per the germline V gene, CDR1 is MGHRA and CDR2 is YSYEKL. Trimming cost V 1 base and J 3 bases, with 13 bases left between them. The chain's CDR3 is CASSQAKIQGGNTIYF. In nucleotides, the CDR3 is TGCGCCAGCAGCCAAGCGAAGATTCAGGGTGGAAACACCATATATTTT.

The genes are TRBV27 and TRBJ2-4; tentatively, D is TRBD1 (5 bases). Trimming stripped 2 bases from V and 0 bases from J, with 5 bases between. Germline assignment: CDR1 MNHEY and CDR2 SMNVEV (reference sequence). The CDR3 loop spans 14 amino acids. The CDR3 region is CASSLDRAKNIQYF. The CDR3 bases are TGTGCCAGCAGTTTAGACAGAGCCAAAAACATTCAGTACTTC.

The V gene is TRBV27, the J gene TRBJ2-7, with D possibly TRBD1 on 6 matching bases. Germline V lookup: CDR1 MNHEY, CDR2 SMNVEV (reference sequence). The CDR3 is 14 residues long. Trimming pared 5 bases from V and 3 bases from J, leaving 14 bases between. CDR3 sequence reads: CASSRSRDNYEQYF. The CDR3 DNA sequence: TGTGCCAGCAGTCGATCCCGGGACAACTACGAGCAGTACTTC.

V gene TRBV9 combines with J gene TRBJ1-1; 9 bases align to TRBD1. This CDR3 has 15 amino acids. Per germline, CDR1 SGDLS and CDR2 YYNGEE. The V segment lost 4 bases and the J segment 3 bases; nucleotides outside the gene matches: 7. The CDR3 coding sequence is TGTGCCAGCAGCCCTAGGACAGGGGCGCACACTGAAGCTTTCTTT. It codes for CASSPRTGAHTEAFF.

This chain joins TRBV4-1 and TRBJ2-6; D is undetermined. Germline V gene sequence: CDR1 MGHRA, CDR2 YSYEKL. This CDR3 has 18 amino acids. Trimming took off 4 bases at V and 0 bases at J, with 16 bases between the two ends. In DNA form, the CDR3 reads TGCGCCAGCAGCCGCAGCCTTCCTGGGCGCTCTGGGGCCAACGTCCTGACTTTC. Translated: CASSRSLPGRSGANVLTF.

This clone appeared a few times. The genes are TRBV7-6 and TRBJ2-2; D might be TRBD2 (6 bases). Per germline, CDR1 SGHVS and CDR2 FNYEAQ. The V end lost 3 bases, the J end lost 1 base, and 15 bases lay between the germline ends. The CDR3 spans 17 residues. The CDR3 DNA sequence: TGTGCCAGCAGCTTGGCATGGACTAAGCGGAACACCGGGGAGCTGTTTTTT. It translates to CASSLAWTKRNTGELFF.

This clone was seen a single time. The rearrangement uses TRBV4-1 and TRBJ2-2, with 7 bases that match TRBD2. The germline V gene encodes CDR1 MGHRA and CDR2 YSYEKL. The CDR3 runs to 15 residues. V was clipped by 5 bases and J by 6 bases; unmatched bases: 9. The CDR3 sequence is CASSEGRLAAGELFF. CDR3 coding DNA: TGCGCCAGCAGCGAAGGAAGGCTAGCGGCCGGGGAGCTGTTTTTT.

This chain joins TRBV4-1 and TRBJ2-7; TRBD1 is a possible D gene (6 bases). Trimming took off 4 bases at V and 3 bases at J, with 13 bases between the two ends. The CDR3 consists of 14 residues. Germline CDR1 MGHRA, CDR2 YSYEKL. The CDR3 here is CASSPTGTYYEQYF. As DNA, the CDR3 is TGCGCCAGCAGCCCAACAGGGACATACTACGAGCAGTACTTC.

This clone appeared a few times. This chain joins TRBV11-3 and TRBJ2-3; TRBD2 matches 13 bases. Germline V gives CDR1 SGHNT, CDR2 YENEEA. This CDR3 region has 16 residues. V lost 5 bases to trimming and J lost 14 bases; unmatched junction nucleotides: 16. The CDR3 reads CASSPRGGLAGSLVYF. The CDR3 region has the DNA TGTGCCAGCAGCCCCAGGGGGGGACTAGCGGGGAGTTTGGTGTATTTT.

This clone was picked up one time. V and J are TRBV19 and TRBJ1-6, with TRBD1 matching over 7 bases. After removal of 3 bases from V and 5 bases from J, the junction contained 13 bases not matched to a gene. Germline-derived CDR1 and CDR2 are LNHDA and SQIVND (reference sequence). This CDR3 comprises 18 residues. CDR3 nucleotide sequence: TGTGCCAGTAGTATCCGCCCCGCTTACAGGGGTGATAATTCACCCCTCCACTTT. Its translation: CASSIRPAYRGDNSPLHF.

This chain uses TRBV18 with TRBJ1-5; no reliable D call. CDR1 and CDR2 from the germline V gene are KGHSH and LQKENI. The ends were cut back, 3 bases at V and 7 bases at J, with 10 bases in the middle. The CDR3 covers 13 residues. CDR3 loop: CASSPGVDQPQHF. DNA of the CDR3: TGTGCCAGCTCACCTGGGGTTGACCAGCCCCAGCATTTT.

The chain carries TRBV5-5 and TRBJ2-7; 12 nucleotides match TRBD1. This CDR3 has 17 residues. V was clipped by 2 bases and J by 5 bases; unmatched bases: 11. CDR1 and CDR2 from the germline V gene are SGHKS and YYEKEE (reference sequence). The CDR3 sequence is CASSLPGTGGSRNEQYF. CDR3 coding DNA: TGTGCCAGCAGCTTACCCGGGACAGGGGGCTCTAGAAACGAGCAGTACTTC.

CDR3 nucleotide sequence: TGTGCCAGCAGTTTATCACAGAGCTATGGCTACACCTTC. This translates into CASSLSQSYGYTF. The J gene is TRBJ1-2, the V gene TRBV28; D remains ambiguous. The CDR3 is 13 amino acids. Germline CDR1 is MDHEN and CDR2 is SYDVKM. V lost 1 base to trimming and J lost 4 bases, with 7 bases between them.